This TCR beta chain derives from a study of T cell responses to AZD1222 COVID-19 vaccine. Study-wide findings and caveats: All repertoire sampling was performed exclusively after the peak T cell response.

Regarding this clone: Its antigen is undetermined.

Sequencing used immunoSEQ multiplex PCR; TCRdb keeps in-frame clones, though not all of them. The data contain some 180,000 clones, roughly 91% of them seen just once; the ten biggest clones take up roughly 1%. This clonotype was sampled from an adult who received the MenACWY meningococcal vaccine as a control. This specimen consisted of peripheral blood, obtained 28 days after the second dose of the MenACWY control vaccine.

CDR3 in amino acids: CASSQDPSGGPYEQYF. The CDR3 region has the DNA TGCGCCAGCAGCCAAGATCCCAGCGGGGGGCCCTACGAGCAGTACTTC. The chain recombines TRBV4-3 with TRBJ2-7; 9 nucleotides line up with TRBD2. The CDR3 covers 16 residues. V gave up 0 bases and J gave up 2 bases; unmatched junction bases: 5. Germline CDR1 and CDR2: LGHNA and YSLEER.